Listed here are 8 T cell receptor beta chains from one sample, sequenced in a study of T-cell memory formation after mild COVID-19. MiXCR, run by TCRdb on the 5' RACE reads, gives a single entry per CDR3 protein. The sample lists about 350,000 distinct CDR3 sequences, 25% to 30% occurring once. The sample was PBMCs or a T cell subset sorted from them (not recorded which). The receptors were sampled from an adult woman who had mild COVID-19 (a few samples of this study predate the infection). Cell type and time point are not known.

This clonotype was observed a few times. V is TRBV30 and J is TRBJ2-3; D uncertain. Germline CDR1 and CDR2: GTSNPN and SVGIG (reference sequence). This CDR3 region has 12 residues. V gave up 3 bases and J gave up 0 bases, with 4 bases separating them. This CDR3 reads CAWSDSTDTQYF. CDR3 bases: TGTGCCTGGAGCGACAGCACAGATACGCAGTATTTT.

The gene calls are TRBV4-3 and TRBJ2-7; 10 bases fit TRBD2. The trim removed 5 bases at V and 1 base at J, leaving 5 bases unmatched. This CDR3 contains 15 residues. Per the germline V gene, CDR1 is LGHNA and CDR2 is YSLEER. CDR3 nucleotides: TGCGCCAGCAGCATTCTAGCGGGAGATTCCTACGAGCAGTACTTC. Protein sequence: CASSILAGDSYEQYF.

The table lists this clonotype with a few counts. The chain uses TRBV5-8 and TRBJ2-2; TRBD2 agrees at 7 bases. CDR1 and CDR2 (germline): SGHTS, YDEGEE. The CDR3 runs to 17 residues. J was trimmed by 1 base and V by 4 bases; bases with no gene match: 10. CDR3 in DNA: TGTGCCAGCAGCCAAAGACTGACTAGCTTGAACACCGGGGAGCTGTTTTTT. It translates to CASSQRLTSLNTGELFF.

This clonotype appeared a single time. The CDR3 reads CASSQVLTGRDVIGYGYTF. The CDR3 nucleotides are TGCGCCAGCAGCCAAGTTCTGACAGGGAGGGACGTAATCGGCTATGGCTACACCTTC. The rearrangement uses TRBV4-3 and TRBJ1-2; 7 positions agree with TRBD1. Losses at the gene ends were 1 base for V and 4 bases for J; bases not matched to a gene: 18. The CDR3 has 19 residues. Germline V gene sequence: CDR1 LGHNA, CDR2 YSLEER.

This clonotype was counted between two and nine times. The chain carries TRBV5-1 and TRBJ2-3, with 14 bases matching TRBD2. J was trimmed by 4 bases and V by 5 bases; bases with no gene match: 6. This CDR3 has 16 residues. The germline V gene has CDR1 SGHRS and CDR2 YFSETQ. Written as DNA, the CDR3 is TGCGCCAGCAGTCGGGGACTAGCGGGAGAGGCAGATACGCAGTATTTT. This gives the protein CASSRGLAGEADTQYF.

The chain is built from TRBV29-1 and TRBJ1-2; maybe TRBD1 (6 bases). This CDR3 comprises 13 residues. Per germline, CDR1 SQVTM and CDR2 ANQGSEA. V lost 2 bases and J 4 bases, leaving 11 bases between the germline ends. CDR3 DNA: TGCAGCGTTGAAACAGGGTCGAGCTATGGCTACACCTTC. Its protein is CSVETGSSYGYTF. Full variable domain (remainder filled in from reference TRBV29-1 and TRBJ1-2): SAVISQKPSRDICQRGTSLTIQCQVDSQVTMMFWYRQQPGQSLTLIATANQGSEATYESGFVIDKFPISRPNLTFSTLTVSNMSPEDSSIYLCSVETGSSYGYTFGSGTRLTVV.

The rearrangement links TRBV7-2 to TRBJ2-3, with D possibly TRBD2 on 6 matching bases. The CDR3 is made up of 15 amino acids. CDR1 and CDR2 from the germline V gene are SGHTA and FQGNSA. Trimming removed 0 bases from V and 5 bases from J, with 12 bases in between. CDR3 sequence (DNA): TGTGCCAGCAGCTTAGCGGGGGGATTAGTAGATACGCAGTATTTT. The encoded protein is CASSLAGGLVDTQYF.

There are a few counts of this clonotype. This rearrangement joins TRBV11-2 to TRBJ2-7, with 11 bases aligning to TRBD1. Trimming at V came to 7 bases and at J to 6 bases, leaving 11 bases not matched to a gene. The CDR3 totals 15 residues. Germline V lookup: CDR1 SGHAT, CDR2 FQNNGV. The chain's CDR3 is CASTGQRTGGFEQYF. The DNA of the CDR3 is TGTGCCAGCACCGGTCAGCGGACAGGGGGCTTCGAGCAGTACTTC. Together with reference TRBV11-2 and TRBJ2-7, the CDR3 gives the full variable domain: EAGVAQSPRYKIIEKRQSVAFWCNPISGHATLYWYQQILGQGPKLLIQFQNNGVVDDSQLPKDRFSAERLKGVDSTLKIQPAKLEDSAVYLCASTGQRTGGFEQYFGPGTRLTVT.